This record looks at one T cell receptor beta chain sequence and its context. The CDR3 is 14 residues long. The germline CDR1 and CDR2 sequences are SGHVS and FQNEAQ. The V gene end was trimmed by 8 bases and the J gene end by 7 bases; junction bases not matched to a gene: 6. This record belongs to a study of blood T cell repertoires in COVID-19. The overall study: The United States, Italy and Spain supplied acute and convalescent COVID-19 samples. Sources were T cells, B-cell-depleted T cells, or PBMCs; the material itself was cDNA or gDNA.

Clones were read by immunoSEQ multiplex PCR, and TCRdb kept only the in-frame ones, dropping some. The table includes around 150,000 clones, less than 90% detected once. The Seattle patients joined while their infection was active and were tracked longitudinally afterward. This chain connects TRBV7-8 to TRBJ2-2; 11 bases line up with TRBD1. This clonotype was sampled from a man younger than 40 with COVID-19, enrolled during active disease. The sample comprised peripheral blood. CDR3 loop: CASRRDRGNGELFF. In DNA form, the CDR3 reads TGTGCCAGCCGCCGGGACAGGGGGAACGGGGAGCTGTTTTTT.